This passage covers 10 T cell receptor beta chains from one sample sequenced in a study of identifying expanded T cells in peripheral blood. Sequenced by immunoSEQ multiplex PCR; TCRdb stores in-frame clones only, minus some. The sample consists of about 82,000 clones, over 85% of them appearing once. Sequenced input: blood. The receptors shown here come from a person aged 18 to 75 in good health.

The V and J genes are TRBV19 and TRBJ1-1; D may be TRBD1 (5 bases). CDR3 length: 16 amino acids. V was shortened by 2 bases and J by 3 bases, with 16 bases between the two germline ends. Germline V gene sequence: CDR1 LNHDA, CDR2 SQIVND (reference sequence). The CDR3 here is CASSILIRVEDTEAFF. The CDR3 region has the DNA TGTGCCAGTAGTATACTAATCAGGGTAGAGGACACTGAAGCTTTCTTT.

This chain joins TRBV6-5 and TRBJ1-6, with D perhaps matching TRBD1 (6 bases). V was clipped by 7 bases and J by 10 bases, with 17 bases between them. Per the germline V gene, CDR1 is MNHEY and CDR2 is SVGAGI. The CDR3 has 14 amino acids. The CDR3 here is CASTLTNRESPLHF. CDR3 bases: TGTGCCAGCACTCTCACCAACAGGGAATCACCCCTCCACTTT.

This chain uses TRBV11-2 with TRBJ1-2, with a tentative D call TRBD1 (6 bases). The CDR3 sequence is 14 residues long. Germline V CDR1 and CDR2: SGHAT, FQNNGV. Trimming took 5 bases from V and 2 from J, leaving 12 bases between them. CDR3 region: CASSEPDRNYGYTF. The DNA of the CDR3 is TGTGCCAGCAGCGAACCTGACAGGAACTATGGCTACACCTTC.

CDR3 bases: TGTGCCAGTAGAGACCTAGCTAGCGGGGGGATCTACGAGCAGTACTTC. Its translation is CASRDLASGGIYEQYF. The V and J genes are TRBV19 and TRBJ2-7, with 11 bases identical to TRBD2. The junction had 10 bases not matched to a gene; V was cut back by 6 bases and J by 3 bases. Germline V lookup: CDR1 LNHDA, CDR2 SQIVND (reference sequence). CDR3 length equals 16 residues.

The chain carries TRBV28 and TRBJ1-6; a weak D match, TRBD1 (6 bases). V was cut by 6 bases and J by 15 bases, with 18 bases left in between. Germline V gene data show CDR1 as MDHEN and CDR2 as SYDVKM. The CDR3 extends over 13 amino acids. The CDR3: CASSPPDSDLLHF. The CDR3 coding sequence is TGTGCCAGCAGCCCCCCGGACAGCGATCTCCTCCACTTT.

The rearrangement joins TRBV7-2 to TRBJ1-6; TRBD1 matches 8 bases. There are 16 residues in the CDR3. Looked up from germline, CDR1 is SGHTA and CDR2 is FQGNSA. The V and J ends lost 5 bases and 4 bases, in that order; junction bases with no gene match: 7. CDR3 DNA sequence: TGTGCCAGCAGCCCCAGAGGGACAGGTTATAATTCACCCCTCCACTTT. Protein: CASSPRGTGYNSPLHF.

The chain has TRBV6-5 and TRBJ1-1; D remains unclear. This CDR3 is built from 13 residues. CDR1 MNHEY and CDR2 SVGAGI come from the germline V gene. V lost 3 bases and J lost 0, with 5 bases in between. The CDR3 nucleotides are TGTGCCAGCAGTTATACGGTGAACACTGAAGCTTTCTTT. Its translation is CASSYTVNTEAFF.

The genes are TRBV6-4 and TRBJ2-7; maybe TRBD1 (6 bases). The CDR3 totals 18 residues. CDR1 is MRHNA and CDR2 is SNTAGT in the germline V gene. V was pared by 2 bases and J by 1 base, with 21 bases between. CDR3: CASSDPTLVDRPSYEQYF. For the CDR3, the DNA is TGTGCCAGCAGTGACCCAACCCTCGTGGACAGACCATCCTACGAGCAGTACTTC.

In nucleotides, the CDR3 is TGTGCCAGCAGCGTAGTTCATCAGGGGGCATCTGAAGCTTTCTTT. Its protein is CASSVVHQGASEAFF. The gene calls are TRBV9 and TRBJ1-1; 8 bases align to TRBD1. Germline lookup yields CDR1 SGDLS and CDR2 YYNGEE. With V trimmed by 0 bases and J by 6 bases, 7 bases remained unmatched. This CDR3 comprises 15 residues.

Comment on this clone: An end of the junction differs from the germline gene, which may be a read error. The chain employs TRBV14 and TRBJ2-7; TRBD1 aligns across 11 bases. The CDR3 covers 14 residues. Germline V gene data show CDR1 as SGHDN and CDR2 as FVKESK. DNA for the CDR3: TGTGCCAGCAGCCACGCGGGACAGGGGGAAGAGCCGTACTTC. It specifies CASSHAGQGEEPYF. Combining the CDR3 with reference TRBV14 and TRBJ2-7 gives the whole variable domain EAGVTQFPSHSVIEKGQTVTLRCDPISGHDNLYWYRRVMGKEIKFLLHFVKESKQDESGMPNNRFLAERTGGTYSTLKVQPAELEDSGVYFCASSHAGQGEEPYFGPGTRLTVT.